This TCR beta chain stems from a study of cytomegalovirus exposure and HLA in healthy donors. General study findings and limits: About 87% or about 30% of the time was how often most TCR beta V segments were productive, according to an earlier analysis. CMV serostatus was the sole immune exposure information available. The majority of CMV-associated TCR beta chains were reported as apparently HLA-restricted in a later analysis. One later analysis reportedly identified an Asian-associated ancestry cluster that showed fewer N-insertions than the roughly 700-donor mean.

The CDR3 extends over 18 amino acids. Trimming removed 0 bases at V and 0 bases at J, with 14 bases between. Germline assignment: CDR1 MGHRA and CDR2 YSYEKL. About this clone: Its antigen is as yet unknown.

A multiplex PCR was run with 60 Vbeta primers and 13 Jbeta primers. Profiled with immunoSEQ multiplex PCR; TCRdb holds only in-frame clones, not every one. Of about 120,000 clones in the sample, about 80% were seen once. The chain joins TRBV4-1 to TRBJ1-4; D ambiguous. Sequenced input: PBMCs. The clonotype originates from a woman aged 40 to 50 in good health and CMV-seropositive. The chain's CDR3 is CASSQEISRLATNEKLFF. The CDR3 DNA follows: TGCGCCAGCAGCCAAGAGATCTCCAGACTTGCAACTAATGAAAAACTGTTTTTT.